The 13 T cell receptor beta chains given below trace back to one sample, sequenced in a study of control samples from healthy donors and cancer patients. Profiled with immunoSEQ multiplex PCR; TCRdb holds only in-frame clones, not every one. The repertoire holds 150,000 to 200,000 clones, with around 91% as singletons. The sequencing sample was made of blood. These receptors originate from a woman aged 30 to 39 in good health.

V gene TRBV12-3 or TRBV12-4 combines with J gene TRBJ2-1; D might be TRBD2 (6 bases). V dropped 3 bases and J dropped 9 bases, with 9 bases sitting between them. CDR3 length equals 12 residues. The CDR3 region has the DNA TGTGCCAGCAGTTTTAGGAGGGTTGAGCAGTTCTTC. This translates into CASSFRRVEQFF.

This chain connects TRBV3-1 (or the pseudogene TRBV3-2) to TRBJ2-5; 13 bases are a match to TRBD2. The germline CDR1 and CDR2 sequences are LGHDT and YNNKEL (reference sequence). The length of the CDR3 is 13 residues. Trimming took 6 bases from V and 5 from J; bases not matched to a gene: 0. CDR3: CASRLAGGETQYF. The CDR3 bases are TGTGCCAGCAGACTAGCGGGAGGGGAGACCCAGTACTTC.

The rearrangement joins TRBV5-5 to TRBJ1-6, with 7 bases lining up with TRBD1. The length of the CDR3 is 14 residues. CDR1 and CDR2 (germline): SGHKS, YYEKEE (reference sequence). Unmatched junction bases numbered 4, after V lost 2 bases and J lost 8 bases. The CDR3 region is CASSFLQGHSPLHF. DNA of the CDR3: TGTGCCAGCAGCTTCTTACAGGGGCATTCACCCCTCCACTTT.

V usage is TRBV5-1 and J usage is TRBJ1-1; D is uncertain. Germline V gene sequence: CDR1 SGHRS, CDR2 YFSETQ. The CDR3 extends over 12 amino acids. V lost 3 bases and J lost 1, with 4 bases in between. CDR3 residues: CASSSGNTEAFF. The CDR3 DNA reads as TGCGCCAGCAGCTCCGGGAACACTGAAGCTTTCTTT.

The chain carries TRBV5-5 and TRBJ2-3; D is unresolved. Trimming removed 1 base from V and 2 bases from J, with 8 bases in between. CDR3 length equals 14 residues. Germline V CDR1 and CDR2: SGHKS, YYEKEE (reference sequence). The CDR3 DNA reads TGTGCCAGCAGCTTGACGGACCCCACAGATACGCAGTATTTT. Its protein product is CASSLTDPTDTQYF.

The chain uses TRBV9 and TRBJ2-1; TRBD2 agrees at 14 bases. The CDR3 covers 13 residues. Germline V gives CDR1 SGDLS, CDR2 YYNGEE. V lost 8 bases, J lost 9 bases, and 4 bases stayed unmatched. DNA of the CDR3: TGTGCCAGTGGGACTAGCGGGAGTCCTGAGCAGTTCTTC. Its translation is CASGTSGSPEQFF.

The J gene is TRBJ2-2, the V gene TRBV2, with D perhaps TRBD1 (6 bases). The V and J ends lost 8 bases and 3 bases respectively, with 13 bases between them. CDR1 and CDR2 (germline): SNHLY, FYNNEI. The CDR3 covers 14 residues. CDR3 nucleotide sequence: TGTGCCAGCCGAGACAGGTCGGACACCGGGGAGCTGTTTTTT. Residues: CASRDRSDTGELFF.

This clone was recorded a few times. This chain's CDR3 is CASGTSGRAGTDTQYF. CDR3 bases: TGTGCCAGTGGGACTAGCGGGAGGGCGGGAACAGATACGCAGTATTTT. The V gene is TRBV28, the J gene TRBJ2-3; the match to TRBD2 covers 16 bases. In germline, CDR1 is MDHEN, CDR2 SYDVKM. The CDR3 contains 16 residues. The V segment lost 9 bases and the J segment 3 bases; nucleotides outside the gene matches: 6.

J is TRBJ2-2 and V is TRBV19; TRBD1 aligns across 9 bases. The junction had 5 bases not matched to a gene; V was cut back by 5 bases and J by 4 bases. This CDR3 comprises 15 residues. Looked up from germline, CDR1 is LNHDA and CDR2 is SQIVND (reference sequence). CDR3 protein: CASSPRTGATGELFF. The DNA for the CDR3 is TGTGCCAGTAGTCCCCGGACAGGGGCCACCGGGGAGCTGTTTTTT.

The chain has TRBV6-1 and TRBJ2-3; 12 bases line up with TRBD2. Germline V gives CDR1 MNHNS, CDR2 SASEGT. The CDR3 length is 16 residues. The J segment lost 4 bases and the V segment lost 4 bases, leaving 6 bases of the junction unmatched. CDR3 sequence (DNA): TGTGCCAGCAGTGTTAGACTAGCGGGGGCGGCAGATACGCAGTATTTT. It specifies CASSVRLAGAADTQYF.

The count of this clone is one. This rearrangement joins TRBV5-6 to TRBJ1-2; 7 bases are shared with TRBD1. J gave up 4 bases and V 4 bases, and 7 bases lay outside the gene matches. In germline, CDR1 is SGHDT, CDR2 YYEEEE. The CDR3 has 14 amino acids. The CDR3 sequence: CASSVDRVGYGYTF. The DNA of the CDR3 is TGTGCCAGCAGCGTCGACAGGGTTGGCTATGGCTACACCTTC.

This chain links TRBV19 with TRBJ1-1; 7 nucleotides align to TRBD1. V shed 1 base and J 1 base; nucleotides not matched to a gene: 3. The germline V gene encodes CDR1 LNHDA and CDR2 SQIVND (reference sequence). The CDR3 spans 15 residues. The CDR3 DNA is TGTGCCAGTAGTATAGGAGGGGGCGCGAACACTGAAGCTTTCTTT. This sequence encodes CASSIGGGANTEAFF.

V gene TRBV20-1 combines with J gene TRBJ2-6, with D perhaps matching TRBD2 (7 bases). The CDR3 loop spans 16 amino acids. From germline, CDR1 is DFQATT and CDR2 SNEGSKA (reference sequence). Trimming left V 3 bases short and J 0 bases short, with 12 bases between. CDR3 DNA sequence: TGCAGTGCTAGTGGGGGGGCCCCCTCTGGGGCCAACGTCCTGACTTTC. Amino acids: CSASGGAPSGANVLTF.